This entry concerns a single TCR beta chain. This clonotype has at least ten counts. The target of this receptor is not known. Per-base qualities were not stored, and no clone one base away is much larger. The data were obtained in a study of T cells in Graves' hyperthyroidism and ophthalmopathy (dated by TCRdb to between 2017 and 2020). Turning to the overall study: To identify TCR V-J signatures that set the groups apart, the researchers used a discovery cohort of about a hundred patients, made up of roughly 40 with Graves' ophthalmopathy and some 60 with stable Graves' hyperthyroidism. Prospective prediction of ophthalmopathy was tested in an independent validation cohort of 18 to 20 hyperthyroidism patients and 17 patients who later progressed to ophthalmopathy. For training and testing, the 100 or so patients in the discovery cohort were randomly divided in a 7:3 ratio. Thyroid tissue and blood T-cell repertoires from six Graves' hyperthyroidism patients were also compared in the study. After sampling, hyperthyroidism patients received methimazole starting at 30 mg daily, and ophthalmopathy patients received high-dose intravenous methylprednisolone. The paper describes TCR Vbeta CDR3 sequencing of 120 to 150 peripheral blood samples, made up of roughly 40 ophthalmopathy patients, around 73 hyperthyroidism patients and roughly 17 progressor patients. Broad study findings and their caveats: A model built on a 13 V-J signature distinguished ophthalmopathy from stable hyperthyroidism, reaching around 87% sensitivity and about 81% specificity in cross-validation and 80%/75% in testing. During validation, the model predicted progression to ophthalmopathy a median of roughly 7.1 months ahead of onset, with around 71% sensitivity and more than 72% specificity. Sample size was not statistically predetermined, and blinding of investigators to group allocation was not performed. Most expanded thyroid clonotypes (frequency above 0.001) were also detected in blood, suggesting blood repertoires may reflect thyroid immune responses.

Amplification of TCR beta CDR3 regions was carried out from RNA transcripts. The TCR CDR3 was subjected to a first round of RT-PCR using the HTBI primer set and the Qiagen OneStep RT-PCR kit. Libraries were constructed in a second round of multiplex PCR, after which size selection and purification were carried out. Paired-end sequencing of the libraries was performed with 100 bp reads on an Illumina HiSeq2000. The authors' analysis ran thus. SOAPnuke was used to process the raw data, removing reads that contained adapters or uncalled bases, had a mean Phred below 15, or lacked an exact match to the constant primer or identifier. COPE v1.2.5 was used to merge high-quality paired reads, and clonotypes were defined as unique nucleotide sequences. Clonotypes were aligned to IMGT TRBV, TRBD and TRBJ reference segments using MiTCR v1.1. The analysis was restricted to V-J combinations with a frequency above 0.0001, which together covered 99% to 99.2% of the repertoires. A TCS score was defined as the ratio between F50 (clonal expansion) and ExV (chaos), using BLOSUM62-based TCRdist between CDR3 peptides within each V-J. Welch's t-statistics and random forest reduced 500 to 650 V-J features to 13, which were used in a naive Bayes classifier (R e1071). The similarity between thyroid and blood repertoires was quantified using the Morisita-Horn index. Using fastp at Q25 and MiXCR, TCRdb reprocessed the public reads and kept productive beta chains. Under each unique CDR3 protein, matching rows form one entry showing the most common genes and DNA. The authors' filters were not applied to this entry. This sample comprises fewer than 750,000 distinct CDR3 sequences, 46% of them detected only once. The top ten clones comprise around 7.7% of the sample.

Trimmed from V: 0 bases; trimmed from J: 5 bases; junction bases lacking a gene match: 4. From its cysteine to its phenylalanine, the CDR3 spans 14 amino acids. Left in the record is the CDR3 DNA by itself, 42 bases read in frame from the first base. CDR1 and CDR2 (DFQATT, SNEGSKA) derive from the germline V gene (reference sequence). A patient counted as having stable Graves' hyperthyroidism if no progression to ophthalmopathy occurred over 18 months of follow-up. Hyperthyroidism patients were newly diagnosed, with disease duration under 2 months, and aged 18 to 65 years. Patients with uncontrolled infections, other autoimmune diseases, pregnancy or lactation were excluded. Diagnoses were based on clinical symptoms, serum thyroxine and TRAb, thyroid ultrasound and orbital computed tomography. Total RNA was extracted with Trizol reagent, and quality was checked on an Agilent 2100 Bioanalyzer.

Sequencing was done on a sample of peripheral blood or thyroid tissue (not recorded which). The receptor's source is a woman younger than 30 with Graves' hyperthyroidism. Recombination linked TRBV20-1 to TRBJ2-5, with 9 middle bases fitting TRBD1. The CDR3 reads CSARETGGGETQYF. The DNA sequence is TGCAGTGCTAGAGAAACAGGGGGCGGTGAGACCCAGTACTTC.